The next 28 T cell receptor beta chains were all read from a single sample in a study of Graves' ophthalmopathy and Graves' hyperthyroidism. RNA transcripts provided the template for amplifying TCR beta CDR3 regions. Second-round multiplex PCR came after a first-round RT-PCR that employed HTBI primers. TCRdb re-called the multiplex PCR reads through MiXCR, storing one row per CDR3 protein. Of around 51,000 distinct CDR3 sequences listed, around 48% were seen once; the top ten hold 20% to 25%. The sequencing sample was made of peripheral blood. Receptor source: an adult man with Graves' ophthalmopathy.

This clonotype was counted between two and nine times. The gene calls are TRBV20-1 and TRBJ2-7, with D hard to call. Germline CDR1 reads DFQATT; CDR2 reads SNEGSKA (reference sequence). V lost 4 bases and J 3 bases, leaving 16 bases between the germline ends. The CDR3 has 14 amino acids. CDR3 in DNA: TGCAGTGCTATTCCGTTAAAAATGGACTACGAGCAGTACTTC. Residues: CSAIPLKMDYEQYF.

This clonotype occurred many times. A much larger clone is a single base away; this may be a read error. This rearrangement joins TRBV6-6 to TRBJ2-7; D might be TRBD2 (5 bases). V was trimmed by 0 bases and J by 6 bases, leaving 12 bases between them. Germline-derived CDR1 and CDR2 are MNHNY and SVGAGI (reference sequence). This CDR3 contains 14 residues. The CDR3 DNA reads TGTGCCAGCAGTTACTCAAGGAAGGACTGCGAGCAGTACTTC. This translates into CASSYSRKDCEQYF.

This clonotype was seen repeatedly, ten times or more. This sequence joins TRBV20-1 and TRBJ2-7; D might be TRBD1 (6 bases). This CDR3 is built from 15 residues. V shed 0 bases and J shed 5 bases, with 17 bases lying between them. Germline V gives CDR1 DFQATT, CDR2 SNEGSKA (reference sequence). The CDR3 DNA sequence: TGCAGTGCTAGAGATCGTAAAGGGGGAAGGCACGAGCAGTACTTC. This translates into CSARDRKGGRHEQYF.

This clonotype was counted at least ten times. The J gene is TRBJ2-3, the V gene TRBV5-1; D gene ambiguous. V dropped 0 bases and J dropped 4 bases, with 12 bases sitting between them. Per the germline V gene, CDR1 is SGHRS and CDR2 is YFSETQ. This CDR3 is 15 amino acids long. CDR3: CASSLVASQADTQYF. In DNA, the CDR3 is TGCGCCAGCAGCTTGGTCGCCAGCCAGGCAGATACGCAGTATTTT.

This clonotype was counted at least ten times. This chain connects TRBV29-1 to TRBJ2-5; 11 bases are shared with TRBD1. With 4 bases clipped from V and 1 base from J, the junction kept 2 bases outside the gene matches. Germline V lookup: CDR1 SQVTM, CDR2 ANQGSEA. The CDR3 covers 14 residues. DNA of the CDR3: TGCAGCGTTGCCGGGACAGGGGGCCAAGAGACCCAGTACTTC. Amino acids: CSVAGTGGQETQYF. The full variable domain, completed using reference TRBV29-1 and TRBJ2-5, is SAVISQKPSRDICQRGTSLTIQCQVDSQVTMMFWYRQQPGQSLTLIATANQGSEATYESGFVIDKFPISRPNLTFSTLTVSNMSPEDSSIYLCSVAGTGGQETQYFGPGTRLLVL.

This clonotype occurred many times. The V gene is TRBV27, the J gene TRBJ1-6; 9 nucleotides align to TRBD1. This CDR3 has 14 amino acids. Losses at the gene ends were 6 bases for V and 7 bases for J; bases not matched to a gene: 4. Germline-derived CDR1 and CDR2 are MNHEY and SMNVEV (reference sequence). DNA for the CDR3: TGTGCCAGCAGACCCGGGACAGGGAATTCACCCCTCCACTTT. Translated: CASRPGTGNSPLHF.

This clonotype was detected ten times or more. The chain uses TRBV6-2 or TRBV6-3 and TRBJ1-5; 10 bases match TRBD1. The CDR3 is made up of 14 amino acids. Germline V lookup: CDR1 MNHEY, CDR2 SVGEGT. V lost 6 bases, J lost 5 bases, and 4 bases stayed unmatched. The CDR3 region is CASRRQGADQPQHF. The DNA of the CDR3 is TGTGCCAGCAGAAGACAGGGGGCGGATCAGCCCCAGCATTTT.

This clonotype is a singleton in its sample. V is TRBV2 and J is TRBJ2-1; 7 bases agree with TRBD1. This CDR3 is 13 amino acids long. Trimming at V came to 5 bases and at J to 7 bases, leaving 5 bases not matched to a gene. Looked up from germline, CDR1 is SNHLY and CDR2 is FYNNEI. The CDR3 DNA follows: TGTGCCAGCAGTCGGGACAGCACAAATGAGCAGTTCTTC. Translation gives CASSRDSTNEQFF.

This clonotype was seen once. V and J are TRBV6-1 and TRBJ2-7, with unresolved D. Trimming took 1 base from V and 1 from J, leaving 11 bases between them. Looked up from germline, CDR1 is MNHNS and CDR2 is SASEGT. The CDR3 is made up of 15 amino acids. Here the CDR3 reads CASSEGSPESYEQYF. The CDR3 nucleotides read TGTGCCAGCAGTGAAGGTTCCCCTGAGTCCTACGAGCAGTACTTC.

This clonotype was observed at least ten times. CDR3 bases: TGTGCCAGCAGTCATAACAGGGGTACCGGGGAGCTGTTTTTT. Translation: CASSHNRGTGELFF. The chain uses TRBV12-3 or TRBV12-4 and TRBJ2-2; 7 bases align to TRBD1. V dropped 5 bases and J dropped 5; count of bases not matched to a gene: 5. The CDR3 consists of 14 residues.

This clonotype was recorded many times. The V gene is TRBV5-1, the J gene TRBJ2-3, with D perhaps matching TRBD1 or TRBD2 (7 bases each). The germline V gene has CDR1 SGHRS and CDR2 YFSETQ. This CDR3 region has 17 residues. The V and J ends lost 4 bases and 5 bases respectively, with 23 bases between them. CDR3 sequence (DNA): TGCGCCAGCAGCCCCAGTACCGGGACCAGGGGGGGAGATACGCAGTATTTT. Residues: CASSPSTGTRGGDTQYF.

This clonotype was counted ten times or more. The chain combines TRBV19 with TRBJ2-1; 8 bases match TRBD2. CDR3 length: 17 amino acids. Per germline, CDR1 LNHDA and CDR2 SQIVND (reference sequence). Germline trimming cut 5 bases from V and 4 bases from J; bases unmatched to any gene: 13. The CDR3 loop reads CASSATSGTSYYNEQFF. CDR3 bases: TGTGCCAGTAGTGCGACCTCCGGGACTAGTTATTACAATGAGCAGTTCTTC.

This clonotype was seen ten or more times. The CDR3 nucleotides are TGCAGTGCTCGGACTAGACGGACCGGGGAGCTGTTTTTT. The encoded protein is CSARTRRTGELFF. This sequence joins TRBV20-1 and TRBJ2-2, with 7 positions matching TRBD2. The CDR3 consists of 13 residues. Trimming removed 5 bases from V and 5 bases from J; junction bases left unmatched: 5. Germline CDR1 reads DFQATT; CDR2 reads SNEGSKA (reference sequence).

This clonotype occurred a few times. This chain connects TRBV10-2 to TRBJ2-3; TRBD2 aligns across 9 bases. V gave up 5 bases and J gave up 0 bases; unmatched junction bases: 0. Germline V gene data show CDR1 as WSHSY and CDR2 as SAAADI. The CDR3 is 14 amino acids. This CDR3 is CASSSGGSTDTQYF. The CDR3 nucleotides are TGCGCCAGCAGTAGCGGGGGGAGCACAGATACGCAGTATTTT.

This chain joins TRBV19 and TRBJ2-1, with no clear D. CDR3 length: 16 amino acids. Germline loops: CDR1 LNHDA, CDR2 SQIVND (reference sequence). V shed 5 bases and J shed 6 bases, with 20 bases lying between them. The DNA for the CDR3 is TGTGCCAGTAGTGGCAGGAGCCCTAATACGCTCAATGAGCAGTTCTTC. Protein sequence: CASSGRSPNTLNEQFF.

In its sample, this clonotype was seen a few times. This CDR3 is CASSPGKGSNQPQHF. CDR3 nucleotide sequence: TGTGCCAGCTCACCTGGTAAGGGCAGCAATCAGCCCCAGCATTTT. The rearrangement uses TRBV18 and TRBJ1-5; D is uncertain. Germline-derived CDR1 and CDR2 are KGHSH and LQKENI. There are 15 residues in the CDR3. V shed 3 bases and J shed 1 base, with 10 bases lying between them.

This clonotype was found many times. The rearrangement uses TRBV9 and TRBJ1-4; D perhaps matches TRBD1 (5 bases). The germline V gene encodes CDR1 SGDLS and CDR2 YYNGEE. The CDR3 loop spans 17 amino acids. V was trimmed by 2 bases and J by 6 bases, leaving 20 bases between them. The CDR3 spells CASSVGLRARDHEKLFF. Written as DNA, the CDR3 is TGTGCCAGCAGCGTGGGGCTGAGGGCGCGGGATCATGAAAAACTGTTTTTT.

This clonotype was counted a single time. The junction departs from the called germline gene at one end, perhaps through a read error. Here the CDR3 DNA reads TGTGCCAGCAGTTTTAGGACAGGGCTCGGGGGGCACTTC. This sequence encodes CASSFRTGLGGHF. The genes are TRBV12-3 or TRBV12-4 and TRBJ2-7; D possibly corresponds to TRBD1 (8 bases). CDR3 size: 13 residues.

The CDR3 loop is CSGSSGTTSNEQFF. The CDR3, as DNA: TGCAGCGGTAGCTCCGGGACTACGAGCAATGAGCAGTTCTTC. The genes are TRBV29-1 and TRBJ2-1; 7 bases map to TRBD2. Germline CDR1 reads SQVTM; CDR2 reads ANQGSEA. Unmatched junction bases numbered 12, after V lost 7 bases and J lost 6 bases. CDR3 size: 14 residues.

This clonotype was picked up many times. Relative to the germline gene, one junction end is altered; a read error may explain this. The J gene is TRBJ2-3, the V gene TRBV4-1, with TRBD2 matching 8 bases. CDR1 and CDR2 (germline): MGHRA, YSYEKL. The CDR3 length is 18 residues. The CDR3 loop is CASSQEFGRSGSTDTQYF. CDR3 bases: TGCGCCAGCAGCCAAGAATTCGGGAGGAGCGGGAGCACGGATACGCAGTATTTT.

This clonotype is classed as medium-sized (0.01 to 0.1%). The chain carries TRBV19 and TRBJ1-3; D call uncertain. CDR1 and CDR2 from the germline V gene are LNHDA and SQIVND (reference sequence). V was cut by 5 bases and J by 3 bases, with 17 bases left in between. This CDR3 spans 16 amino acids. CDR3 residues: CASSRSLSTHGNTIYF. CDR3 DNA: TGTGCCAGTAGTCGTTCCTTGTCGACGCATGGAAACACCATATATTTT.

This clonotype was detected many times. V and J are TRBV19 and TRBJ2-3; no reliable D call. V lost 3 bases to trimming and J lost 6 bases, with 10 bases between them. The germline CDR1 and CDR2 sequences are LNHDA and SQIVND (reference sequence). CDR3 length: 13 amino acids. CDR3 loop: CASSIMISDTQYF. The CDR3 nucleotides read TGTGCCAGTAGTATTATGATAAGTGATACGCAGTATTTT. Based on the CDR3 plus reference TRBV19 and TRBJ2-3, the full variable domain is DGGITQSPKYLFRKEGQNVTLSCEQNLNHDAMYWYRQDPGQGLRLIYYSQIVNDFQKGDIAEGYSVSREKKESFPLTVTSAQKNPTAFYLCASSIMISDTQYFGPGTRLTVL.

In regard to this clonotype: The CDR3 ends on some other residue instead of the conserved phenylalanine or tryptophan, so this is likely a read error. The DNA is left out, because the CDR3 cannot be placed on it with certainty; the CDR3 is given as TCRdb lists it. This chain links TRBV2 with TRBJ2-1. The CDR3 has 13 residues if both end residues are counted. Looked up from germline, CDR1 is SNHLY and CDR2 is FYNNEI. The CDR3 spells CASSDGQYYELFL.

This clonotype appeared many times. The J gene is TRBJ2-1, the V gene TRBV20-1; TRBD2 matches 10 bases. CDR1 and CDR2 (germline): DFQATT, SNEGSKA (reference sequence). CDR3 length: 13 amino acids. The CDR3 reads CSLIAGGINEQFF. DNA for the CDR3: TGCAGCCTAATAGCGGGAGGAATCAATGAGCAGTTCTTC.

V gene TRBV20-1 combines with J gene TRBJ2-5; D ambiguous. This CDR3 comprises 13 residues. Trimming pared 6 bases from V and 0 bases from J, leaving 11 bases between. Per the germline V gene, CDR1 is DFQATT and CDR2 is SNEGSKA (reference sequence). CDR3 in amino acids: CSALYRDQETQYF. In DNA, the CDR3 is TGCAGTGCCCTATACCGGGACCAAGAGACCCAGTACTTC.

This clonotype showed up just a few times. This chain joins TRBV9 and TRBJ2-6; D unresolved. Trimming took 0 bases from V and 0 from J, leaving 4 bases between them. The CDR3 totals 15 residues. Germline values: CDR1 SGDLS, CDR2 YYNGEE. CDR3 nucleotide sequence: TGTGCCAGCAGCGTAGTAGGCTCTGGGGCCAACGTCCTGACTTTC. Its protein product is CASSVVGSGANVLTF.

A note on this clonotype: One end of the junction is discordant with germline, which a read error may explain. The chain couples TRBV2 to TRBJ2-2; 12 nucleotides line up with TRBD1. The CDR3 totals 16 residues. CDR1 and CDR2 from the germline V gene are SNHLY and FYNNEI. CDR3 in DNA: TGTGCCAGCGGATCGGGACAGGGGGCCCTCACCAGGGAGCTGTTTTTC. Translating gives CASGSGQGALTRELFF.

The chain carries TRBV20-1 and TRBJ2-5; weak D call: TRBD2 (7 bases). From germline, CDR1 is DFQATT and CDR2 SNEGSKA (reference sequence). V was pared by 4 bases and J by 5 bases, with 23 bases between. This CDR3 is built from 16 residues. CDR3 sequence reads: CSAKGGGIYVRETQYF. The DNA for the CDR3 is TGCAGTGCTAAGGGGGGGGGGATTTACGTGCGGGAGACCCAGTACTTC.